The clone carrying this T cell receptor (beta chain) was picked up many times. This sample was included in a study of molecular identifiers for immune sequencing clone quantification. The CDR3 length is 14 residues. V lost 0 bases and J lost 5, with 13 bases in between. CDR1 GTSNPN and CDR2 SVGIG come from the germline V gene (reference sequence). TCRdb independently ran MiXCR on the PCR reads; one entry per CDR3 protein. The top ten clones hold roughly 0.83% of a sample with hundreds of thousands of distinct CDR3 sequences, 15% to 20% of them seen once. The gene calls are TRBV30 and TRBJ1-1; D may be TRBD1 (6 bases). The sequencing input was naive CD8+ T cells from blood, with Jurkat cell RNA spiked in. Subset denoted: FACS-sorted CD8+CD4-CCR7+CD45RA+ naive T cells. This TCR was recovered from a human donor in good health. Some libraries in this study had Jurkat cell RNA spiked in. CDR3 residues: CAWSVVRGLTEAFF. In DNA, the CDR3 is TGTGCCTGGAGTGTTGTCAGGGGCCTTACTGAAGCTTTCTTT.